These T cell receptor beta chains were read from a single sample in a study of T-cell memory formation after mild COVID-19. Each CDR3 protein is one row after TCRdb ran MiXCR on the 5' RACE reads. This table has over 350,000 distinct CDR3 sequences, roughly 24% appearing once. Sequencing was done on a sample of PBMCs or a T cell subset sorted from them (not recorded which). Receptors originate from an adult woman who had mild COVID-19 (a few samples of this study predate the infection). Cell type and time point are not known. Each CDR3 is given with its conserved first and last residue. D genes are given only for firm matches. Not all rows give a size; the values are once, few, many and, for expanded clones, a class.

v_call: TRBV7-2; d_call: .; clone_size: few; j_call: TRBJ2-2; cdr3_aa: CASSLGQWNTGELFF; cdr3_nt: TGTGCCAGCAGCCTAGGACAGTGGAACACCGGGGAGCTGTTTTTT
v_call: TRBV6-5; d_call: .; clone_size: .; j_call: TRBJ1-1; cdr3_aa: CASSYPGRVALTEAFF; cdr3_nt: TGTGCCAGCAGTTACCCAGGCAGGGTAGCCCTCACTGAAGCTTTCTTT
v_call: TRBV6-5; d_call: .; clone_size: once; j_call: TRBJ2-3; cdr3_aa: CASRTGLRTDTQYF; cdr3_nt: TGTGCCAGCAGAACGGGACTTCGCACAGATACGCAGTATTTT
v_call: TRBV7-6; d_call: .; clone_size: .; j_call: TRBJ2-1; cdr3_aa: CASSLSHEQFF; cdr3_nt: TGTGCCAGCAGCTTATCCCATGAGCAGTTCTTC
v_call: TRBV7-2; d_call: .; clone_size: few; j_call: TRBJ2-5; cdr3_aa: CASSLLTGTEETQYF; cdr3_nt: TGTGCCAGCAGCTTATTAACCGGGACCGAAGAGACCCAGTACTTC
v_call: TRBV11-2; d_call: TRBD1; clone_size: .; j_call: TRBJ2-2; cdr3_aa: CASSVYGTGGSGELFF; cdr3_nt: TGTGCCAGCAGCGTCTACGGGACAGGGGGCAGCGGGGAGCTGTTTTTT
v_call: TRBV7-8; d_call: TRBD2; clone_size: .; j_call: TRBJ2-5; cdr3_aa: CASSPKRLALPRETQYF; cdr3_nt: TGTGCCAGCAGCCCCAAAAGACTAGCGTTACCAAGAGAGACCCAGTACTTC
v_call: TRBV12-3/TRBV12-4; d_call: .; clone_size: few; j_call: TRBJ1-1; cdr3_aa: CASRQGSMNTEAFF; cdr3_nt: TGTGCCAGCAGACAGGGTAGCATGAACACTGAAGCTTTCTTT
v_call: TRBV19; d_call: .; clone_size: few; j_call: TRBJ2-1; cdr3_aa: CASRDLRDSNEQFF; cdr3_nt: TGTGCCAGTAGAGATTTGAGGGACTCCAATGAGCAGTTCTTC
v_call: TRBV5-6; d_call: .; clone_size: .; j_call: TRBJ1-1; cdr3_aa: CASSLDVGTEAFF; cdr3_nt: TGTGCCAGCAGCTTGGACGTGGGCACTGAAGCTTTCTTT
v_call: TRBV5-1; d_call: .; clone_size: .; j_call: TRBJ2-7; cdr3_aa: CASRTTGRYEQYF; cdr3_nt: TGCGCCAGCAGGACGACAGGCCGCTACGAGCAGTACTTC
v_call: TRBV6-6; d_call: .; clone_size: .; j_call: TRBJ1-1; cdr3_aa: CASRKERGSTEAFF; cdr3_nt: TGTGCCAGCAGGAAGGAACGGGGGAGCACTGAAGCTTTCTTT
v_call: TRBV12-3/TRBV12-4; d_call: .; clone_size: few; j_call: TRBJ1-2; cdr3_aa: CASSVVGYGYTF; cdr3_nt: TGTGCCAGCAGCGTAGTAGGCTATGGCTACACCTTC
v_call: TRBV25-1; d_call: .; clone_size: few; j_call: TRBJ1-1; cdr3_aa: CATEGNTEAFF; cdr3_nt: TGTGCCACAGAGGGGAACACTGAAGCTTTCTTT
v_call: TRBV18; d_call: .; clone_size: .; j_call: TRBJ1-2; cdr3_aa: CASSPPGVSGYTF; cdr3_nt: TGTGCCAGCTCACCACCGGGGGTTAGCGGCTACACCTTC
v_call: TRBV9; d_call: .; clone_size: .; j_call: TRBJ2-1; cdr3_aa: CASSAWEGAVEQFF; cdr3_nt: TGTGCCAGCAGCGCATGGGAGGGGGCTGTAGAGCAGTTCTTC
v_call: TRBV19; d_call: TRBD1; clone_size: .; j_call: TRBJ1-1; cdr3_aa: CASTFLGGPNTEAFF; cdr3_nt: TGTGCCAGTACTTTTCTAGGGGGCCCGAACACTGAAGCTTTCTTT
v_call: TRBV29-1; d_call: .; clone_size: .; j_call: TRBJ1-5; cdr3_aa: CSVLGLGNQPQHF; cdr3_nt: TGCAGCGTACTAGGGCTGGGGAATCAGCCCCAGCATTTT
v_call: TRBV19; d_call: .; clone_size: few; j_call: TRBJ2-3; cdr3_aa: CASRIGDTQYF; cdr3_nt: TGTGCCAGTAGGATTGGAGATACGCAGTATTTT
v_call: TRBV4-1; d_call: TRBD2; clone_size: many; j_call: TRBJ2-3; cdr3_aa: CASSQEGLAGKDTQYF; cdr3_nt: TGCGCCAGCAGCCAAGAGGGACTAGCGGGGAAGGATACGCAGTATTTT
v_call: TRBV7-9; d_call: .; clone_size: few; j_call: TRBJ1-3; cdr3_aa: CASSLALSWSLSGNTIYF; cdr3_nt: TGTGCCAGCAGCTTAGCGCTATCGTGGTCCCTCTCTGGAAACACCATATATTTT
v_call: TRBV7-6; d_call: TRBD2; clone_size: few; j_call: TRBJ2-1; cdr3_aa: CASSSRTSGRVRNEQFF; cdr3_nt: TGTGCCAGCAGCTCCAGGACTAGCGGGAGGGTGAGGAATGAGCAGTTCTTC
v_call: TRBV7-9; d_call: .; clone_size: .; j_call: TRBJ1-2; cdr3_aa: CASSRGGLKGGYGYTF; cdr3_nt: TGTGCCAGCAGCAGAGGGGGATTAAAGGGAGGCTATGGCTACACCTTC
v_call: TRBV15; d_call: TRBD2; clone_size: few; j_call: TRBJ2-1; cdr3_aa: CATSTRVSSGGLGEQFF; cdr3_nt: TGTGCCACCAGCACAAGAGTGTCTAGCGGGGGACTGGGTGAGCAGTTCTTC
v_call: TRBV25-1; d_call: .; clone_size: .; j_call: TRBJ1-6; cdr3_aa: CASSAMLDSPLHF; cdr3_nt: TGTGCCAGCAGTGCTATGTTGGATTCACCCCTCCACTTT
v_call: TRBV9; d_call: .; clone_size: .; j_call: TRBJ2-1; cdr3_aa: CASSPTGGGGDPYNEQFF; cdr3_nt: TGTGCCAGCAGCCCCACGGGTGGAGGGGGCGATCCCTACAATGAGCAGTTCTTC
v_call: TRBV14; d_call: .; clone_size: .; j_call: TRBJ2-7; cdr3_aa: CASSLRQPTSEQYF; cdr3_nt: TGTGCCAGCAGCCTTCGACAGCCAACTAGCGAGCAGTACTTC
v_call: TRBV2; d_call: .; clone_size: few; j_call: TRBJ2-2; cdr3_aa: CASSEARGLLGFTGELFF; cdr3_nt: TGTGCCAGCAGTGAAGCCCGTGGACTACTTGGGTTCACCGGGGAGCTGTTTTTT
v_call: TRBV5-4; d_call: .; clone_size: .; j_call: TRBJ1-1; cdr3_aa: CASNPGGGRGNTEAFF; cdr3_nt: TGTGCCAGCAACCCTGGTGGAGGGCGAGGGAACACTGAAGCTTTCTTT
v_call: TRBV3-1; d_call: .; clone_size: .; j_call: TRBJ1-2; cdr3_aa: CASSQVTREGGYTF; cdr3_nt: TGTGCCAGCAGCCAAGTTACAAGGGAAGGTGGCTACACCTTC
v_call: TRBV12-3/TRBV12-4; d_call: TRBD2; clone_size: .; j_call: TRBJ2-5; cdr3_aa: CASRDSGGEETQYF; cdr3_nt: TGTGCCAGCAGGGATAGCGGGGGGGAAGAGACCCAGTACTTC
v_call: TRBV7-9; d_call: .; clone_size: .; j_call: TRBJ2-1; cdr3_aa: CASSPPGARGSSNEQFF; cdr3_nt: TGTGCCAGCAGCCCCCCTGGGGCCAGGGGAAGTTCGAATGAGCAGTTCTTC
v_call: TRBV4-3; d_call: .; clone_size: few; j_call: TRBJ2-1; cdr3_aa: CASSQGRFGYNEQFF; cdr3_nt: TGCGCCAGCAGCCAAGGGCGTTTCGGCTACAATGAGCAGTTCTTC
v_call: TRBV29-1; d_call: TRBD2; clone_size: few; j_call: TRBJ2-1; cdr3_aa: CSVDLAGLSDNEQFF; cdr3_nt: TGCAGCGTTGACCTAGCGGGATTATCCGACAATGAGCAGTTCTTC